This T cell receptor (beta chain) was sequenced during a study of shared clonotypes between healthy human individuals. The naive CD8 fraction comprised CD45RO-negative cells positively selected for CCR7 and excluded terminally differentiated effector memory CD45RA+ cells. Findings and caveats of the study: Estimated clonotype richness was generally higher in naive than memory subsets. In contrast to clonotypes shared by all four donors, non-shared clonotypes had lower generation probabilities.

Deep was the level used in running the assay. The authors split each subset's genomic DNA evenly across several immunoSEQ plates. This table comes from immunoSEQ multiplex PCR, and its TCRdb copy is limited to in-frame clones, with some not included. This table has around 2,000,000 clones, approximately 94% appearing once. As concerns this clone: As yet, its antigen is unknown.

This CDR3 comprises 17 residues. From germline, CDR1 is LGHNA and CDR2 YSLEER. The ends were cut back, 0 bases at V and 4 bases at J, with 19 bases in the middle. The origin of this receptor is a man aged 18 to 29 in good health. The rearrangement links TRBV4-3 to TRBJ2-7; D possibly matches TRBD1 or TRBD2 (6 bases each). The sequenced sample was naive CD8+ T cells sorted from blood. CDR3 region: CASSQDPGSEGGYEQYF. CDR3 sequence (DNA): TGCGCCAGCAGCCAAGATCCAGGGAGCGAGGGGGGATACGAGCAGTACTTC.